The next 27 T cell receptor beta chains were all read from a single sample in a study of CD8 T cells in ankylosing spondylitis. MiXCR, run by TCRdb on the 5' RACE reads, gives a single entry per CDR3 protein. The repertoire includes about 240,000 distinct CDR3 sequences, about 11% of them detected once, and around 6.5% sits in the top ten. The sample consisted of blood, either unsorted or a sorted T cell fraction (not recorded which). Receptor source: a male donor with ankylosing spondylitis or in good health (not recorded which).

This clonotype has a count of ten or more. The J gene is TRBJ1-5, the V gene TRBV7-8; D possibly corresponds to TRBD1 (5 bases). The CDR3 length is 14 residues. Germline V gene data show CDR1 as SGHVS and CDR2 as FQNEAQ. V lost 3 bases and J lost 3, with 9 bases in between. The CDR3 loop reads CASSFQGPNQPQHF. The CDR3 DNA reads TGTGCCAGCAGCTTCCAGGGTCCCAATCAGCCCCAGCATTTT.

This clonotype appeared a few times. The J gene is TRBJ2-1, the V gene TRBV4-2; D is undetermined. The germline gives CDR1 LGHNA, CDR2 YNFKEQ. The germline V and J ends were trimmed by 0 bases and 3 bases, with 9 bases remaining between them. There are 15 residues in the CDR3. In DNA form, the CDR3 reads TGTGCCAGCAGCCAAGATCGAACATACTACAATGAGCAGTTCTTC. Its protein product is CASSQDRTYYNEQFF.

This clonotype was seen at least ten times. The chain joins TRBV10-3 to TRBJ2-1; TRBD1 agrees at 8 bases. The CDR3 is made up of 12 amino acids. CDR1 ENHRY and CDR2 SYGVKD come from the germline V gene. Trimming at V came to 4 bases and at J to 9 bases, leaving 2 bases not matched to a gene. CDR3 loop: CAISGQGSEQFF. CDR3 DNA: TGTGCCATCAGTGGACAGGGGAGTGAGCAGTTCTTC.

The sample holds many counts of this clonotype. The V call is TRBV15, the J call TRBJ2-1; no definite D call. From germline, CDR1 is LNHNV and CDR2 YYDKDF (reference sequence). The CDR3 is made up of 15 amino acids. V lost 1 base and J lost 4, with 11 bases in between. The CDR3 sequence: CATSRGRDTYNEQFF. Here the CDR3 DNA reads TGTGCCACCAGCAGAGGAAGGGATACTTACAATGAGCAGTTCTTC.

The CDR3 region is CSIRSGGDTQYF. CDR3 sequence (DNA): TGCAGCATCCGATCGGGGGGAGATACGCAGTATTTT. J is TRBJ2-3 and V is TRBV29-1, with 7 bases fitting TRBD2. V gave up 8 bases and J gave up 5 bases; unmatched junction bases: 7. CDR1 SQVTM and CDR2 ANQGSEA come from the germline V gene. The CDR3 totals 12 residues.

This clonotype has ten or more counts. The CDR3 nucleotides read TGCGCCAGCAGCTCGCTGGGGCGCCAGGGCCAGGAGTTCTTC. It specifies CASSSLGRQGQEFF. V is TRBV5-1 and J is TRBJ2-1, with D maybe TRBD1 (5 bases). Trimming took off 3 bases at V and 14 bases at J, with 21 bases between the two ends. The CDR3 contains 14 residues. Germline CDR1 is SGHRS and CDR2 is YFSETQ. The whole variable domain, filled in from reference TRBV5-1 and TRBJ2-1, reads KAGVTQTPRYLIKTRGQQVTLSCSPISGHRSVSWYQQTPGQGLQFLFEYFSETQRNKGNFPGRFSGRQFSNSRSEMNVSTLELGDSALYLCASSSLGRQGQEFFGPGTRLTVL.

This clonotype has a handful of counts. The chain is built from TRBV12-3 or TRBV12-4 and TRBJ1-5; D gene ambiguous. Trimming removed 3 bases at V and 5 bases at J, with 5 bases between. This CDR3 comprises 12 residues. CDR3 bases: TGTGCCAGCAGTTTGGGTTATCAGCCCCAGCATTTT. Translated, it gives CASSLGYQPQHF.

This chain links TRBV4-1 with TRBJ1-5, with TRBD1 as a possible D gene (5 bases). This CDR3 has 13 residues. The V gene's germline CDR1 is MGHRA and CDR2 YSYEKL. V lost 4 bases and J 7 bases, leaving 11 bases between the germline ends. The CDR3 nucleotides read TGCGCCAGCAGCCTGGGCAGGGCCCAGCCCCAGCATTTT. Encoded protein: CASSLGRAQPQHF.

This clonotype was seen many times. The CDR3 loop reads CASSPPGGVGGYTF. CDR3 sequence (DNA): TGTGCCAGCAGCCCTCCCGGGGGGGTCGGCGGCTACACCTTC. This chain links TRBV5-6 with TRBJ1-2, with D possibly matching TRBD1 (5 bases). The CDR3 length is 14 residues. From germline, CDR1 is SGHDT and CDR2 YYEEEE. Trimming took off 4 bases at V and 8 bases at J, with 18 bases between the two ends.

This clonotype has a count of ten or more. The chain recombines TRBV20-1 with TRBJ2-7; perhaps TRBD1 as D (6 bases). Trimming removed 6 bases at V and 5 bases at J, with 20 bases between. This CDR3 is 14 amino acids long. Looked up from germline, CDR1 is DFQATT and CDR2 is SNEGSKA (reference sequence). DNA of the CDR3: TGCAGTGCCTACCCGTGGGGGCCGGGAAACGAGCAGTACTTC. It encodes CSAYPWGPGNEQYF.

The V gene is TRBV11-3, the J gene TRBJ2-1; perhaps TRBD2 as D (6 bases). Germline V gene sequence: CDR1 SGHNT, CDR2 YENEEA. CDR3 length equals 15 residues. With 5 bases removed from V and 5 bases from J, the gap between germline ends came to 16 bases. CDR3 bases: TGTGCCAGCAGCCCCTCCACCGGGACTCACAATGAGCAGTTCTTC. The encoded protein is CASSPSTGTHNEQFF.

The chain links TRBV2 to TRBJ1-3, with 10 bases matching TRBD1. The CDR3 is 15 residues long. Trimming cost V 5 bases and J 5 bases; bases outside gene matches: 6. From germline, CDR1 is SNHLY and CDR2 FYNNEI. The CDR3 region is CASSTGTGARNTIYF. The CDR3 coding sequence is TGTGCCAGCAGTACGGGGACAGGGGCAAGAAACACCATATATTTT.

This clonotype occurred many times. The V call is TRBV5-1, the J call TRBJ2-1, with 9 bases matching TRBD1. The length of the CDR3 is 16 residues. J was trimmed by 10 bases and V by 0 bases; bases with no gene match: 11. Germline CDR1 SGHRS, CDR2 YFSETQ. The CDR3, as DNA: TGCGCCAGCAGCTTGGCCGGGACAGGGAGCGGCCGAGAGCAGTTCTTC. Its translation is CASSLAGTGSGREQFF.

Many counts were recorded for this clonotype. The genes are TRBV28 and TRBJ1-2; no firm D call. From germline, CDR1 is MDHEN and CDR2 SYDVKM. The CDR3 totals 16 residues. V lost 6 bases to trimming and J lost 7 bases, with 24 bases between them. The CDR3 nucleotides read TGTGCCAGCAGCCCTTCCTTGAGGATTTTGGAATCTGGCTACACCTTC. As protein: CASSPSLRILESGYTF.

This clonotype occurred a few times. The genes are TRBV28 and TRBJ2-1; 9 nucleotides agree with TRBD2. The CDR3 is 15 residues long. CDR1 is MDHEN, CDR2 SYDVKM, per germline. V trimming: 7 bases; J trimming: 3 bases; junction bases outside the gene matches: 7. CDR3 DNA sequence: TGTGCCAGCAAGTTAGGTAGCGGGGGCTACAATGAGCAGTTCTTC. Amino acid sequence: CASKLGSGGYNEQFF.

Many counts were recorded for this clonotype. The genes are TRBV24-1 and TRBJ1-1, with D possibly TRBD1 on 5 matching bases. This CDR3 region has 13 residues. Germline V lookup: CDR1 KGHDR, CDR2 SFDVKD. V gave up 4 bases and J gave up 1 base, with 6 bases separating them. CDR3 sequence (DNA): TGTGCCACCAGTGAAACAGGGAACACTGAAGCTTTCTTT. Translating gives CATSETGNTEAFF.

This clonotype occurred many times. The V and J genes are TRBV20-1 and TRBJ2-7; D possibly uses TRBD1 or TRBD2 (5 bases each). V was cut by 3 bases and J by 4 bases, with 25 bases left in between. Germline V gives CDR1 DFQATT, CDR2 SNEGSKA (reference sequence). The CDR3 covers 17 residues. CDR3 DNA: TGCAGTGCTAGGGGACCCCCGAGGGGCGGCCGGGGATACGAGCAGTACTTC. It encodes CSARGPPRGGRGYEQYF.

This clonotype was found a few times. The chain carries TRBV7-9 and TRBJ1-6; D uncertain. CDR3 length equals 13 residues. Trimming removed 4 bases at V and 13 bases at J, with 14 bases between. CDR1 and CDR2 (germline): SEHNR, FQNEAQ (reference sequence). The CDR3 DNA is TGTGCCAGCAGCTCCCTTCCGTCAGCGCCCCTCCACTTT. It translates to CASSSLPSAPLHF.

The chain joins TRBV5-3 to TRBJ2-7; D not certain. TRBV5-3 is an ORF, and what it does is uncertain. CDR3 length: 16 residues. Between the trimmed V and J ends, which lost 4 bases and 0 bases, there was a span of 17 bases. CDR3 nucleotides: TGTGCCAGAAGCCCCCAACCTGGTAACAGCTCCTACGAGCAGTACTTC. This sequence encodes CARSPQPGNSSYEQYF.

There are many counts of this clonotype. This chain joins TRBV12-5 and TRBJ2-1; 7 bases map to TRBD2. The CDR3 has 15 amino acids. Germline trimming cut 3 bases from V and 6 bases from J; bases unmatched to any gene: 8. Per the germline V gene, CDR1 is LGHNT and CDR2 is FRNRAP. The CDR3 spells CASGFGVAGGNEQFF. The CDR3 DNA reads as TGTGCTAGTGGTTTTGGAGTAGCGGGCGGCAATGAGCAGTTCTTC.

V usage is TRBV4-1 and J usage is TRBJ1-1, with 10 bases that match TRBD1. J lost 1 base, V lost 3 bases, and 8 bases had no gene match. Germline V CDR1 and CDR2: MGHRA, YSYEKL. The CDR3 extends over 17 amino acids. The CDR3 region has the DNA TGCGCCAGCAGCCATCTTGGGACAGGGGAAACGAACACTGAAGCTTTCTTT. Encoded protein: CASSHLGTGETNTEAFF.

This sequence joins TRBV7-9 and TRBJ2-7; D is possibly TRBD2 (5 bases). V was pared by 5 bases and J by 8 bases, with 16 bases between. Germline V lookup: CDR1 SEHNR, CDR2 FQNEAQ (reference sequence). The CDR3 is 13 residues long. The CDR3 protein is CASSPPGGFKQYF. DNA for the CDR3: TGTGCCAGCAGCCCCCCAGGCGGGTTTAAGCAGTACTTC.

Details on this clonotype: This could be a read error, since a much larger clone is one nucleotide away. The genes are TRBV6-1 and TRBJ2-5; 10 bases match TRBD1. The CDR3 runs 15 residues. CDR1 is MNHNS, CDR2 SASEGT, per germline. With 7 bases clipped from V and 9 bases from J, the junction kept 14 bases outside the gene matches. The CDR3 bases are TGTGCCAGCAAGATGGGACAGGGGCAAGAAGGGGCCCAGTACTTC. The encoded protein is CASKMGQGQEGAQYF.

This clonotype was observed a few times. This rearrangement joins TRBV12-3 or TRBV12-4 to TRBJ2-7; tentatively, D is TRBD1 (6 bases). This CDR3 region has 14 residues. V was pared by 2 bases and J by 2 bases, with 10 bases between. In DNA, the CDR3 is TGTGCCAGCAGTTTAACCAGGGGACCCTACGAGCAGTACTTC. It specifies CASSLTRGPYEQYF.

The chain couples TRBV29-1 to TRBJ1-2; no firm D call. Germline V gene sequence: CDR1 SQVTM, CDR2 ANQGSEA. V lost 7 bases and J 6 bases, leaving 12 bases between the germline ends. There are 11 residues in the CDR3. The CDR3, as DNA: TGCAGCGCCCGGAGGGAGGATGGCTACACCTTC. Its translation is CSARREDGYTF.

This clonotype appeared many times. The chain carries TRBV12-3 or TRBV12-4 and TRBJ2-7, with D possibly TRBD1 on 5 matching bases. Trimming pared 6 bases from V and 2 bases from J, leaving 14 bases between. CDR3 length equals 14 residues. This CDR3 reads CASSLGHRTYEQYF. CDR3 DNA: TGTGCCAGCAGCCTCGGGCACAGGACCTACGAGCAGTACTTC.

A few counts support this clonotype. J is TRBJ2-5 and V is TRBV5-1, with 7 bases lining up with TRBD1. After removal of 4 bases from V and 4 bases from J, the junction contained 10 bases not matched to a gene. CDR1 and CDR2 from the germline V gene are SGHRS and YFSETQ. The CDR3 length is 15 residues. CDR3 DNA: TGCGCCAGCAGCACCGACAGGGCCCGGGCAGAGACCCAGTACTTC. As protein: CASSTDRARAETQYF.